These T cell receptor beta chains were read from a single sample in a study of response to subunit inactivated influenza vaccine. TCRdb re-analysed the RT-PCR reads in MiXCR, keeping a single row per CDR3 protein. This sample has about 700,000 distinct CDR3 sequences, with roughly 13% found just once. The sequencing used PBMCs from blood, collected 14 to 15 days before vaccination. Source of these receptors: a man aged 50 or older who received an inactivated influenza vaccine. CDR3s include the opening cysteine and the closing phenylalanine or tryptophan. D genes are given only for firm matches. Only part of the rows carry a size: once, few, many, or a class if the clone is expanded.

V gene	J gene	clone size	D gene	CDR3 DNA	CDR3 protein
TRBV29-1	TRBJ2-1	few	TRBD1	TGCAGCGTTTCAGGGACAGACTCCTACAATGAGCAGTTCTTC	CSVSGTDSYNEQFF
TRBV7-9	TRBJ2-7	few	TRBD1	TGTGCCAGCAGCGGACCGGGACAGAACTACGAGCAGTACTTC	CASSGPGQNYEQYF
TRBV4-1	TRBJ2-1	-	TRBD2	TGCGCCAGCAGCCAAGGGGGAGCGGCTAGCGGGGGGTACAATGAGCAGTTCTTC	CASSQGGAASGGYNEQFF
TRBV9	TRBJ2-4	few	TRBD1	TGTGCCAGCAGCGTAGGGCAGGGGGCAGCCAAAAACATTCAGTACTTC	CASSVGQGAAKNIQYF
TRBV7-2	TRBJ1-1	-	-	TGTGCCAGCAGCTTCGGCAGCCGAGGGAACACTGAAGCTTTCTTT	CASSFGSRGNTEAFF
TRBV6-1	TRBJ2-1	-	TRBD1	TGTGCCAGCATCCGGGACAGATCCTACAATGAGCAGTTCTTC	CASIRDRSYNEQFF
TRBV10-3	TRBJ2-7	-	-	TGTGCCATCAGTGAGCAGGGTTTGCACGAGCAGTACTTC	CAISEQGLHEQYF
TRBV5-1	TRBJ2-3	-	TRBD2	TGCGCCAGCAGCACCTCCCCGGTGGGGGGGGGCACAGATACGCAGTATTTT	CASSTSPVGGGTDTQYF
TRBV11-2	TRBJ2-7	many	-	TGTGCCAGCAGCTTCGTTCAGGTCCCCTACGAGCAGTACTTC	CASSFVQVPYEQYF
TRBV29-1	TRBJ2-1	many	TRBD2	TGCAGCGTTGCGAGGCGGGAGGGCTACAATGAGCAGTTCTTC	CSVARREGYNEQFF